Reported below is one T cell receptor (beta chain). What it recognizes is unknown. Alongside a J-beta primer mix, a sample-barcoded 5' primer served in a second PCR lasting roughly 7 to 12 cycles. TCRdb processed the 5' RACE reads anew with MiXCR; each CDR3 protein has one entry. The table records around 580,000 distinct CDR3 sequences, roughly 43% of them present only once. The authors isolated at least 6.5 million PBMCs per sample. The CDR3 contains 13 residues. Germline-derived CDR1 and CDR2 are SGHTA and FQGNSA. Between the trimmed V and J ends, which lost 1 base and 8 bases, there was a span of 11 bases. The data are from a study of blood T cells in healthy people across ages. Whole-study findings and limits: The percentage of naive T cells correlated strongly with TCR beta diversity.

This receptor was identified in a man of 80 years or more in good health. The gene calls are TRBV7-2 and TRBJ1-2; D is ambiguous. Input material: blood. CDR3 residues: CASSLGAEGGYTF. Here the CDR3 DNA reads TGTGCCAGCAGCTTAGGGGCCGAAGGGGGCTACACCTTC.